The 28 T cell receptor beta chains given below trace back to one sample, sequenced in a study of OX40 agonist ivuxolimab in advanced cancers. Method: immunoSEQ multiplex PCR; TCRdb's copy keeps in-frame clones and lacks some. The data show tens of thousands of clones, with 83% seen just once and more than 15% held by the top ten. Sequencing used CD4+ or CD8+ T cells sorted from blood, obtained in a trial of the OX40 agonist ivuxolimab. Receptors originate from an adult with an advanced solid tumor such as melanoma, head and neck, liver or kidney cancer.

The chain combines TRBV27 with TRBJ2-1; 10 bases map to TRBD2. V dropped 0 bases and J dropped 7; count of bases not matched to a gene: 6. Looked up from germline, CDR1 is MNHEY and CDR2 is SMNVEV (reference sequence). This CDR3 has 16 amino acids. CDR3 bases: TGTGCCAGCAGTTTATCCCTAGCGGGAGTCTCAAATGAGCAGTTCTTC. This codes for CASSLSLAGVSNEQFF.

The CDR3 DNA reads TGTGCCAGCAGCTCACAGGGGGTGGACTACGAGCAGTACTTC. It codes for CASSSQGVDYEQYF. The V call is TRBV7-9, the J call TRBJ2-7; 8 bases agree with TRBD1. The CDR3 spans 14 residues. CDR1 is SEHNR and CDR2 is FQNEAQ in the germline V gene (reference sequence). The junction had 5 bases not matched to a gene; V was cut back by 4 bases and J by 3 bases. The whole variable domain, remainder taken from reference TRBV7-9 and TRBJ2-7, is DTGVSQNPRHKITKRGQNVTFRCDPISEHNRLYWYRQTLGQGPEFLTYFQNEAQLEKSRLLSDRFSAERPKGSFSTLEIQRTEQGDSAMYLCASSSQGVDYEQYFGPGTRLTVT.

This clone has only one observation. The chain employs TRBV5-6 and TRBJ1-4, with D maybe TRBD1 (5 bases). Trimming took off 6 bases at V and 3 bases at J, with 12 bases between the two ends. Per germline, CDR1 SGHDT and CDR2 YYEEEE. The CDR3 has 14 amino acids. The CDR3 DNA sequence: TGTGCCAGCACCACCGGGACGGCTAATGAAAAACTGTTTTTT. This translates into CASTTGTANEKLFF.

This clone was found a few times. The J gene is TRBJ1-5, the V gene TRBV2; D not certain. The V gene lost 8 bases and the J gene lost 2 bases, with 13 bases spanning the gap. The CDR3 runs 14 residues. Germline V CDR1 and CDR2: SNHLY, FYNNEI. The CDR3 DNA sequence: TGTGCCAGCTGGTTAGGCCTCCGCAATCAGCCCCAGCATTTT. As protein: CASWLGLRNQPQHF.

The chain links TRBV18 to TRBJ2-7; a possible D gene is TRBD1 (5 bases). CDR3 length: 13 amino acids. V was shortened by 3 bases and J by 5 bases, with 11 bases between the two germline ends. The germline V gene encodes CDR1 KGHSH and CDR2 LQKENI. The CDR3 spells CASSPPGFHEQYF. In DNA, the CDR3 is TGTGCCAGCTCACCCCCAGGGTTCCACGAGCAGTACTTC.

This CDR3 is CASSPQGSNQPQHF. CDR3 in DNA: TGTGCCAGCAGCCCTCAGGGGTCAAATCAGCCCCAGCATTTT. The rearrangement links TRBV27 to TRBJ1-5, with TRBD1 as a possible D gene (6 bases). V was trimmed by 6 bases and J by 4 bases, leaving 13 bases between them. CDR3 length equals 14 residues. The germline V gene has CDR1 MNHEY and CDR2 SMNVEV (reference sequence).

This rearrangement joins TRBV6-1 to TRBJ1-3, with unresolved D. Germline CDR1 is MNHNS and CDR2 is SASEGT. The CDR3 loop spans 19 amino acids. Deletions cut 3 bases from V and 2 bases from J, with 23 bases between. The CDR3, as DNA: TGTGCCAGCAGTGACCCGACCGGCCAACCGGGAGGGCCTGGAAACACCATATATTTT. As protein: CASSDPTGQPGGPGNTIYF.

V gene TRBV5-1 combines with J gene TRBJ1-4; D possibly corresponds to TRBD1 (5 bases). With 0 bases removed from V and 3 bases from J, the gap between germline ends came to 9 bases. Germline loops: CDR1 SGHRS, CDR2 YFSETQ. This CDR3 region has 15 residues. CDR3 bases: TGCGCCAGCAGCTTGGGGGGCTCGGCTAATGAAAAACTGTTTTTT. Translated: CASSLGGSANEKLFF.

This clone appeared a single time. The CDR3 region is CARQGWDYGYTF. CDR3 DNA: TGTGCCAGACAGGGGTGGGACTATGGCTACACCTTC. The genes are TRBV2 and TRBJ1-2, with TRBD1 identical over 7 bases. Germline V gene data show CDR1 as SNHLY and CDR2 as FYNNEI. The CDR3 has 12 residues. J lost 3 bases, V lost 9 bases, and 4 bases had no gene match.

The chain links TRBV30 to TRBJ1-1; D is possibly TRBD1 (5 bases). There are 15 residues in the CDR3. Trimming pared 0 bases from V and 6 bases from J, leaving 17 bases between. Germline V gives CDR1 GTSNPN, CDR2 SVGIG (reference sequence). CDR3 coding DNA: TGTGCCTGGAGTGTAACCGGGCAGGGCGCCCCTGAAGCTTTCTTT. It yields the protein CAWSVTGQGAPEAFF. Drawing the rest from reference TRBV30 and TRBJ1-1, the complete variable domain is SQTIHQWPATLVQPVGSPLSLECTVEGTSNPNLYWYRQAAGRGLQLLFYSVGIGQISSEVPQNLSASRPQDRQFILSSKKLLLSDSGFYLCAWSVTGQGAPEAFFGQGTRLTVV.

This chain connects TRBV7-2 to TRBJ1-1, with D perhaps TRBD1 (5 bases). This CDR3 has 15 amino acids. Germline V gene data show CDR1 as SGHTA and CDR2 as FQGNSA. V gave up 0 bases and J gave up 1 base, with 9 bases separating them. Written as DNA, the CDR3 is TGTGCCAGCAGCTTAGCGGGACGGTGGAACACTGAAGCTTTCTTT. Its protein product is CASSLAGRWNTEAFF.

The rearrangement joins TRBV10-2 to TRBJ1-1, with D perhaps TRBD1 (5 bases). CDR3 length: 12 amino acids. V lost 4 bases and J 3 bases, leaving 6 bases between the germline ends. Germline-derived CDR1 and CDR2 are WSHSY and SAAADI. CDR3 DNA: TGCGCCAGCAGTGTGGGGGACACTGAAGCTTTCTTT. This encodes CASSVGDTEAFF.

V usage is TRBV6-5 and J usage is TRBJ1-4, with 7 positions matching TRBD1. This CDR3 spans 15 amino acids. CDR1 is MNHEY and CDR2 is SVGAGI in the germline V gene. V lost 6 bases, J lost 4 bases, and 8 bases stayed unmatched. Here the CDR3 DNA reads TGTGCCAGCAGGAACGGGACAGCCTATAATGAAAAACTGTTTTTT. Translation gives CASRNGTAYNEKLFF.

CDR3 residues: CASSSRSGVYNEQFF. The CDR3 coding sequence is TGTGCCAGCAGCAGCCGGAGCGGGGTGTACAATGAGCAGTTCTTC. This chain connects TRBV11-3 to TRBJ2-1; 7 nucleotides match TRBD2. The CDR3 length is 15 residues. Per the germline V gene, CDR1 is SGHNT and CDR2 is YENEEA. Trimming removed 5 bases from V and 4 bases from J; junction bases left unmatched: 8.

The rearrangement joins TRBV7-6 to TRBJ1-2; D unresolved. The CDR3 consists of 13 residues. V shed 4 bases and J shed 7 bases, with 13 bases lying between them. Looked up from germline, CDR1 is SGHVS and CDR2 is FNYEAQ. CDR3 nucleotides: TGTGCCAGCAGCTCCCCGGACCTGTTTGGCTACACCTTC. Translation gives CASSSPDLFGYTF.

V and J are TRBV27 and TRBJ1-1; the D gene is possibly TRBD1 (5 bases). The ends were cut back, 11 bases at V and 4 bases at J, with 14 bases in the middle. The CDR3 has 12 residues. Germline V gene lookup returns CDR1 MNHEY and CDR2 SMNVEV (reference sequence). DNA of the CDR3: TGTGCCGCCCAGGGTGGAAGCACTGAAGCTTTCTTT. Protein sequence: CAAQGGSTEAFF.

The chain recombines TRBV6-6 with TRBJ1-2; the D is unclear. The V gene's germline CDR1 is MNHNY and CDR2 SVGAGI (reference sequence). The length of the CDR3 is 11 residues. V lost 5 bases, J lost 5 bases, and 6 bases lay in between. The CDR3 protein is CASSDVYGYTF. DNA for the CDR3: TGTGCCAGCAGTGACGTATATGGCTACACCTTC.

This clone was detected a few times. The rearrangement uses TRBV13 and TRBJ2-5; 8 positions match TRBD1. V lost 3 bases to trimming and J lost 5 bases; unmatched junction nucleotides: 2. This CDR3 is 13 amino acids long. Looked up from germline, CDR1 is PRHDT and CDR2 is FYEKMQ (reference sequence). The CDR3 bases are TGTGCCAGCAGCTTTGACAGGGGTGAGACCCAGTACTTC. This gives the protein CASSFDRGETQYF.

The chain carries TRBV6-1 and TRBJ2-3, with unresolved D. CDR1 and CDR2 from the germline V gene are MNHNS and SASEGT. This CDR3 spans 14 amino acids. Trimming took off 7 bases at V and 2 bases at J, with 13 bases between the two ends. The CDR3 coding sequence is TGTGCCAGCAAGAGTTTCGGAGACACAGATACGCAGTATTTT. It translates to CASKSFGDTDTQYF.

The V call is TRBV4-2, the J call TRBJ1-2; TRBD1 matches 7 bases. Unmatched junction bases numbered 13, after V lost 3 bases and J lost 0 bases. Germline V gives CDR1 LGHNA, CDR2 YNFKEQ. The CDR3 has 18 amino acids. Written as DNA, the CDR3 is TGTGCCAGCAGCCAGGCCCGGGACAGTCTACAACCTAACTATGGCTACACCTTC. Translated: CASSQARDSLQPNYGYTF.

The gene calls are TRBV2 and TRBJ2-1; 11 nucleotides agree with TRBD2. The CDR3 consists of 14 residues. The J segment lost 5 bases and the V segment lost 10 bases, leaving 7 bases of the junction unmatched. CDR1 is SNHLY, CDR2 FYNNEI, per germline. CDR3 region: CAKEGLAENNEQFF. CDR3 sequence (DNA): TGTGCCAAGGAGGGACTAGCGGAAAACAATGAGCAGTTCTTC. Full variable domain (outside the CDR3, taken from reference TRBV2 and TRBJ2-1): EPEVTQTPSHQVTQMGQEVILRCVPISNHLYFYWYRQILGQKVEFLVSFYNNEISEKSEIFDDQFSVERPDGSNFTLKIRSTKLEDSAMYFCAKEGLAENNEQFFGPGTRLTVL.

This clone was counted a few times. This chain uses TRBV6-5 with TRBJ2-2, with no clear D. Trimming removed 4 bases at V and 2 bases at J, with 8 bases between. The germline V gene has CDR1 MNHEY and CDR2 SVGAGI. The CDR3 has 14 amino acids. CDR3 DNA sequence: TGTGCCAGCAGTTTAGGGCACAACACCGGGGAGCTGTTTTTT. This codes for CASSLGHNTGELFF.

DNA of the CDR3: TGTGCCAGCAAAGGGCCCGGTGGTTACTATGGCTACACCTTC. Protein product: CASKGPGGYYGYTF. This chain links TRBV25-1 with TRBJ1-2; D is ambiguous. The CDR3 consists of 14 residues. V was cut by 7 bases and J by 3 bases, with 15 bases left in between. Germline CDR1 reads MGHDK; CDR2 reads SYGVNS.

V is TRBV12-5 and J is TRBJ2-5, with D possibly TRBD2 on 5 matching bases. Germline V gene data show CDR1 as LGHNT and CDR2 as FRNRAP. The CDR3 totals 14 residues. Trimming shortened V by 6 bases and J by 9 bases, and 20 bases separated the two germline ends. For the CDR3, the DNA is TGTGCTAGTGGCCCGACGGCCCCGGGCGGGCCCCAGTACTTC. It specifies CASGPTAPGGPQYF.

The V gene is TRBV30, the J gene TRBJ2-1; TRBD2 agrees at 11 bases. The CDR3 consists of 13 residues. Germline assignment: CDR1 GTSNPN and CDR2 SVGIG (reference sequence). Unmatched junction bases numbered 4, after V lost 4 bases and J lost 8 bases. Here the CDR3 DNA reads TGTGCCTGGACTAGCGGGGGGTCCTATGAGCAGTTCTTC. As protein: CAWTSGGSYEQFF.

The chain links TRBV2 to TRBJ2-7, with D unresolved. Germline CDR1 and CDR2: SNHLY and FYNNEI. CDR3 length equals 11 residues. The V end was cut by 5 bases, the J end by 3 bases, with 5 bases between. CDR3 sequence (DNA): TGTGCCAGCAGTCAGCACTACGAGCAGTACTTC. Its protein is CASSQHYEQYF. The variable domain in full, with the rest retrieved from reference TRBV2 and TRBJ2-7, is EPEVTQTPSHQVTQMGQEVILRCVPISNHLYFYWYRQILGQKVEFLVSFYNNEISEKSEIFDDQFSVERPDGSNFTLKIRSTKLEDSAMYFCASSQHYEQYFGPGTRLTVT.

The genes are TRBV9 and TRBJ2-7; D gene unclear. Germline V gene data show CDR1 as SGDLS and CDR2 as YYNGEE. V gave up 0 bases and J gave up 2 bases, with 6 bases separating them. This CDR3 comprises 13 residues. CDR3 sequence: CASSVGEAYEQYF. The CDR3 DNA follows: TGTGCCAGCAGCGTAGGGGAAGCCTACGAGCAGTACTTC.

This sequence joins TRBV4-2 and TRBJ2-5; D is possibly TRBD1 (5 bases). There are 15 residues in the CDR3. The V and J ends lost 1 base and 2 bases respectively, with 11 bases between them. Germline CDR1 and CDR2: LGHNA and YNFKEQ. CDR3 nucleotides: TGTGCCAGCAGCCAAGGTTACAGGCCTCAAGAGACCCAGTACTTC. It codes for CASSQGYRPQETQYF.